The rows below give T cell receptor beta chains drawn from one sample of a study of cytomegalovirus exposure and HLA in healthy donors. The table came from immunoSEQ multiplex PCR; TCRdb's copy has only in-frame clones and leaves some out. The sample includes roughly 190,000 clones, over 80% of them seen just once. Input material: PBMCs. The origin of the receptors is a man aged 40-49 years in good health and CMV-seropositive. CDR3s include the opening cysteine and the closing phenylalanine or tryptophan. Fields, in order: D gene, J gene, V gene, clone size, CDR3 protein, CDR3 DNA. The D gene is left open where the match is weak. Some rows have no size entry. The others give once, few or many, or a class for an expanded clone.

d_gene: -; j_gene: TRBJ1-2; v_gene: TRBV9; abundance: -; CDR3aa: CASSVADTDYGYTF; CDR3nt: TGTGCCAGCAGCGTCGCGGACACCGACTATGGCTACACCTTC
d_gene: -; j_gene: TRBJ1-4; v_gene: TRBV2; abundance: -; CDR3aa: CASSEASRLEEKLFF; CDR3nt: TGTGCCAGCAGTGAAGCGTCAAGGTTGGAGGAAAAACTGTTTTTT
d_gene: -; j_gene: TRBJ2-3; v_gene: TRBV27; abundance: -; CDR3aa: CASSGTGTATTDTQYF; CDR3nt: TGTGCCAGCAGTGGTACCGGGACTGCTACCACAGATACGCAGTATTTT
d_gene: TRBD2; j_gene: TRBJ2-7; v_gene: TRBV4-3; abundance: -; CDR3aa: CASSRGLAGAYEQYF; CDR3nt: TGCGCCAGCAGCCGGGGACTAGCGGGGGCCTACGAGCAGTACTTC
d_gene: -; j_gene: TRBJ2-7; v_gene: TRBV19; abundance: -; CDR3aa: CASSQTGETYEQYF; CDR3nt: TGTGCCAGTAGTCAGACAGGCGAGACCTACGAGCAGTACTTC
d_gene: TRBD1; j_gene: TRBJ1-1; v_gene: TRBV19; abundance: once; CDR3aa: CASSGGTVNTEAFF; CDR3nt: TGTGCCAGTAGTGGGGGGACAGTAAACACTGAAGCTTTCTTT
d_gene: -; j_gene: TRBJ1-1; v_gene: TRBV9; abundance: -; CDR3aa: CASSVAGMNTEAFF; CDR3nt: TGTGCCAGCAGCGTAGCAGGAATGAACACTGAAGCTTTCTTT
d_gene: -; j_gene: TRBJ1-5; v_gene: TRBV7-2; abundance: -; CDR3aa: CASRMSGGKEPQHF; CDR3nt: TGTGCCAGCAGAATGAGTGGGGGGAAGGAGCCCCAGCATTTT
d_gene: -; j_gene: TRBJ2-5; v_gene: TRBV30; abundance: -; CDR3aa: CAWSEGVSETQYF; CDR3nt: TGTGCCTGGAGTGAGGGAGTTTCAGAGACCCAGTACTTC
d_gene: -; j_gene: TRBJ2-5; v_gene: TRBV19; abundance: once; CDR3aa: CASSDGSTQYF; CDR3nt: TGTGCCAGTAGTGACGGGAGTACCCAGTACTTC
d_gene: -; j_gene: TRBJ2-1; v_gene: TRBV13; abundance: -; CDR3aa: CASSQGGGLSYNEQFF; CDR3nt: TGTGCCAGCAGTCAGGGCGGGGGCTTAAGTTACAATGAGCAGTTCTTC
d_gene: -; j_gene: TRBJ2-5; v_gene: TRBV25-1; abundance: -; CDR3aa: CASAWGGSSETQYF; CDR3nt: TGTGCCAGTGCCTGGGGCGGTAGTAGTGAGACCCAGTACTTC
d_gene: TRBD1; j_gene: TRBJ2-2; v_gene: TRBV28; abundance: -; CDR3aa: CASSHYRDRGSVSYTGELFF; CDR3nt: TGTGCCAGCAGTCACTACCGGGACAGGGGAAGCGTTAGTTACACCGGGGAGCTGTTTTTT
d_gene: TRBD2; j_gene: TRBJ2-5; v_gene: TRBV29-1; abundance: -; CDR3aa: CSVGLAQETQYF; CDR3nt: TGCAGCGTGGGACTAGCCCAAGAGACCCAGTACTTC
d_gene: -; j_gene: TRBJ1-2; v_gene: TRBV7-3; abundance: -; CDR3aa: CASSPGGLNYGYTF; CDR3nt: TGTGCCAGCAGCCCCGGCGGCCTCAACTATGGCTACACCTTC
d_gene: -; j_gene: TRBJ2-3; v_gene: TRBV9; abundance: -; CDR3aa: CASSNRPEPTDTQYF; CDR3nt: TGTGCCAGCAGCAATCGACCGGAGCCCACAGATACGCAGTATTTT
d_gene: -; j_gene: TRBJ2-7; v_gene: TRBV5-4; abundance: -; CDR3aa: CASSPRGGVTRSEQYF; CDR3nt: TGTGCCAGCAGCCCCAGGGGTGGCGTCACTAGGAGCGAGCAGTACTTC
d_gene: TRBD1; j_gene: TRBJ1-1; v_gene: TRBV4-1; abundance: -; CDR3aa: CASSQSTGGGPEAFF; CDR3nt: TGCGCCAGCAGCCAGTCGACAGGGGGCGGACCTGAAGCTTTCTTT
d_gene: TRBD1; j_gene: TRBJ2-7; v_gene: TRBV27; abundance: -; CDR3aa: CASSPGQGAYEQYF; CDR3nt: TGTGCCAGCAGTCCGGGACAGGGGGCCTACGAGCAGTACTTC
d_gene: -; j_gene: TRBJ2-7; v_gene: TRBV12-5; abundance: -; CDR3aa: CASGLQGTYEQYF; CDR3nt: TGTGCTAGTGGTTTGCAGGGGACCTACGAGCAGTACTTC